This entry describes one TCR beta chain. What it recognizes is unknown. The sample belongs to a study of cytotoxic CD8 clonotypes in ibrutinib-treated CLL. The study, taken as a whole, reports: Clonality at baseline surpassed age-matched healthy donors and tracked circulating CD8+ T-cell counts.

Germline V gives CDR1 SGHRS, CDR2 YFSETQ. V shed 2 bases and J 3 bases; nucleotides not matched to a gene: 5. The CDR3 consists of 15 residues. TCRdb keeps only in-frame clones here, not all; method: immunoSEQ multiplex PCR. Here the sample spans 150,000 or so clones, under 90% being singletons. The rearrangement joins TRBV5-1 to TRBJ2-3, with 8 positions matching TRBD2. This TCR derives from a human donor with chronic lymphocytic leukemia. The source material was PBMCs, sampled after 24 months of ibrutinib treatment. The CDR3 bases are TGCGCCAGCAGCTTCCAGCGGGGGAGGACAGATACGCAGTATTTT. Protein sequence: CASSFQRGRTDTQYF.